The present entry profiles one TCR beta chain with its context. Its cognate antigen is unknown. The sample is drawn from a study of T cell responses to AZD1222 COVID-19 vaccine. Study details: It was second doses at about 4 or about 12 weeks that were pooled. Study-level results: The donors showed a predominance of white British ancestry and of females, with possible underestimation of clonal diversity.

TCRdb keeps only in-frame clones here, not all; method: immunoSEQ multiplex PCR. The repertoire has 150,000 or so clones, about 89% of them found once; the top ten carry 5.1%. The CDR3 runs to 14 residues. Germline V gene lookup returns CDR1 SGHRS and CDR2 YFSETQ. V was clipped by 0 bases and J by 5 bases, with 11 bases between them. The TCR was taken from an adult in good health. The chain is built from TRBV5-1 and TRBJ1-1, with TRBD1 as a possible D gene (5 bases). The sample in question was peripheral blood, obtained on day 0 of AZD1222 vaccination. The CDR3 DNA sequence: TGCGCCAGCAGCTTGGGAGGGGCGAAAACTGAAGCTTTCTTT. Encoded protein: CASSLGGAKTEAFF. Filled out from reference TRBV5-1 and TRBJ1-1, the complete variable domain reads KAGVTQTPRYLIKTRGQQVTLSCSPISGHRSVSWYQQTPGQGLQFLFEYFSETQRNKGNFPGRFSGRQFSNSRSEMNVSTLELGDSALYLCASSLGGAKTEAFFGQGTRLTVV.